One and the same sample provided the 2 T cell receptor beta chains below, sequenced in a study of long-term antiretroviral therapy in people with HIV. Survey-level immunoSEQ v3.0 assays were run. TCRdb keeps only in-frame clones here, not all; method: immunoSEQ multiplex PCR. The sample consists of 25,000 to 35,000 clones, over 70% of them appearing once. The material was unsorted PBMCs, obtained 3.1 years after starting antiretroviral therapy. The source is a woman aged 50 to 60 with HIV.

CDR3 residues: CASSQNPGGQETQYF. DNA of the CDR3: TGCGCCAGCAGCCAAAACCCGGGGGGCCAGGAGACCCAGTACTTC. The genes are TRBV4-1 and TRBJ2-5, with D possibly being TRBD2 (7 bases). The CDR3 has 15 amino acids. Germline V lookup: CDR1 MGHRA, CDR2 YSYEKL. Trimming left V 2 bases short and J 5 bases short, with 15 bases between.

V gene TRBV6-5 combines with J gene TRBJ1-2; D remains unclear. V lost 3 bases, J lost 3 bases, and 8 bases lay in between. CDR3 size: 13 residues. CDR1 and CDR2 (germline): MNHEY, SVGAGI. The CDR3 protein is CASSYGRHYGYTF. CDR3 coding DNA: TGTGCCAGCAGTTATGGGAGACACTATGGCTACACCTTC.